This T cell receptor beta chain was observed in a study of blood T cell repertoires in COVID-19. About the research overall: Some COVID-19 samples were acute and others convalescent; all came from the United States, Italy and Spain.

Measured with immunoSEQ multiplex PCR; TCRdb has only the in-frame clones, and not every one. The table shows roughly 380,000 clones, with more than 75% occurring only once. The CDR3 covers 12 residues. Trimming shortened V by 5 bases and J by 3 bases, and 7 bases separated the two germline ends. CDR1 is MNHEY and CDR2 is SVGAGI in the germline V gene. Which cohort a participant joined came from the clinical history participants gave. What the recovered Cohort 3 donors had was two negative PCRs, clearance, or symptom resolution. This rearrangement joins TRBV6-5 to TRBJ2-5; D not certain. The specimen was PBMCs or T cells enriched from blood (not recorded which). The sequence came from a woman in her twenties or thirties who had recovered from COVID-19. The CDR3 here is CASSRPEETQYF. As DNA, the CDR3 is TGTGCCAGCAGTCGTCCAGAAGAGACCCAGTACTTC.